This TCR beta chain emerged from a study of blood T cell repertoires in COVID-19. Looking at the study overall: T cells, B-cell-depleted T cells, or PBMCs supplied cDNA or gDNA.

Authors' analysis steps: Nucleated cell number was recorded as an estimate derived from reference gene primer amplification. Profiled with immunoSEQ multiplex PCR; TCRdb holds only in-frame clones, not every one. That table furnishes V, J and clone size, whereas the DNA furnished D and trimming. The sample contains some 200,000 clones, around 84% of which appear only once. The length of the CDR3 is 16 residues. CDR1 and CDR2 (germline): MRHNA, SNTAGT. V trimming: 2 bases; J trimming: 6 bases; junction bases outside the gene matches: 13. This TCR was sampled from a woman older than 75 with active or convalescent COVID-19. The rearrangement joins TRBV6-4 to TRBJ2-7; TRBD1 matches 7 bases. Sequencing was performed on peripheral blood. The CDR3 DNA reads TGTGCCAGCAGTGACCCTACAGGGGCCCGGAATCGCGAGCAGTACTTC. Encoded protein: CASSDPTGARNREQYF.